These 10 T cell receptor beta chains were sequenced from one sample in a study of type 1 and type 2 diabetes patients (dated by TCRdb to about 2016). Instrument used: Illumina MiSeq. Genomic DNA from sorted T cell subsets served as template for TCRbeta CDR3 amplification. The TCRbeta CDR3 region was amplified by multiplex PCR with 30 forward and 13 reverse primers. TCRdb applied fastp at Q25 and MiXCR to the public reads, then kept only in-frame beta chains. Each entry is one CDR3 protein sequence, shown with its most common DNA and genes. A total of about 250,000 distinct CDR3 sequences appear in this sample, more than 45% of them only once. Jointly, the top ten make up roughly 13% of the sample. The sample comprised peripheral blood mononuclear cells (PBMCs). These receptor sequences come from a young man with type 2 diabetes.

This chain uses TRBV6-1 with TRBJ1-6; D ambiguous. This CDR3 comprises 13 residues. V lost 3 bases and J 7 bases, leaving 7 bases between the germline ends. Looked up from germline, CDR1 is MNHNS and CDR2 is SASEGT. This CDR3 is CASSDAENSPLHF. Here the CDR3 DNA reads TGTGCCAGCAGTGATGCAGAAAATTCACCCCTCCACTTT.

This clonotype has just a few counts. This sequence joins TRBV20-1 and TRBJ2-3; possibly TRBD1 for D (6 bases). The germline V gene encodes CDR1 DFQATT and CDR2 SNEGSKA (reference sequence). V was shortened by 6 bases and J by 5 bases, with 9 bases between the two germline ends. The CDR3 sequence is 11 residues long. The chain's CDR3 is CSAKGVDTQYF. The DNA of the CDR3 is TGCAGTGCGAAGGGGGTAGATACGCAGTATTTT.

The genes are TRBV28 and TRBJ2-2; D gene unclear. This CDR3 region has 12 residues. The V end was cut by 2 bases, the J end by 9 bases, with 7 bases between. CDR1 is MDHEN, CDR2 SYDVKM, per germline. Written as DNA, the CDR3 is TGTGCCAGCAGTTTAATTCGGAGGGAGCTGTTTTTT. Protein: CASSLIRRELFF.

This clonotype has just a few counts. The V call is TRBV13, the J call TRBJ2-1; TRBD1 might be the D (5 bases). The CDR3 is 13 amino acids. Germline CDR1 reads PRHDT; CDR2 reads FYEKMQ (reference sequence). V lost 7 bases, J lost 6 bases, and 13 bases lay in between. Here the CDR3 reads CASIIQETNEQFF. The CDR3 region has the DNA TGTGCCAGCATTATACAGGAAACCAATGAGCAGTTCTTC.

This clonotype has a handful of counts. V usage is TRBV6-5 and J usage is TRBJ2-7, with 8 nucleotides matching TRBD1. The V and J ends lost 0 bases and 4 bases, in that order; junction bases with no gene match: 5. The CDR3 sequence is 15 residues long. In germline, CDR1 is MNHEY, CDR2 SVGAGI. CDR3 bases: TGTGCCAGCAGTTACTCGGGACAGGCCGGGTACGAGCAGTACTTC. Amino acids: CASSYSGQAGYEQYF.

J is TRBJ2-7 and V is TRBV11-2; D gene uncertain. The V and J ends lost 1 base and 8 bases respectively, with 9 bases between them. Looked up from germline, CDR1 is SGHAT and CDR2 is FQNNGV. The CDR3 sequence is 12 residues long. CDR3 loop: CASSLGADKQYF. CDR3 nucleotide sequence: TGTGCCAGCAGCTTAGGAGCTGACAAGCAGTACTTC.

The J gene is TRBJ1-6, the V gene TRBV11-3; unclear D gene. Germline V gene sequence: CDR1 SGHNT, CDR2 YENEEA. V lost 5 bases and J lost 6, with 8 bases in between. The CDR3 is 13 residues long. CDR3 amino acids: CASSIGPNSPLHF. CDR3 DNA: TGTGCCAGCAGCATTGGACCTAATTCACCCCTCCACTTT.

The genes are TRBV11-2 and TRBJ2-1; the match to TRBD1 covers 8 bases. CDR1 and CDR2 (germline): SGHAT, FQNNGV. The ends lost 4 bases at V and 2 bases at J; junction bases unmatched: 7. The CDR3 consists of 16 residues. This chain's CDR3 is CASSSQAGGAYNEQFF. The CDR3 DNA reads TGTGCCAGCAGCTCCCAAGCAGGGGGCGCCTACAATGAGCAGTTCTTC.

Here the CDR3 reads CSAGRDRGPEAFF. The CDR3 region has the DNA TGCAGTGCTGGGCGGGACAGGGGACCTGAAGCTTTCTTT. The chain recombines TRBV20-1 with TRBJ1-1; 10 bases fit TRBD1. The V segment lost 5 bases and the J segment 6 bases; nucleotides outside the gene matches: 6. The CDR3 sequence is 13 residues long. The V gene's germline CDR1 is DFQATT and CDR2 SNEGSKA (reference sequence).

This clonotype was detected a few times. This chain links TRBV29-1 with TRBJ1-1; D not certain. The germline V gene encodes CDR1 SQVTM and CDR2 ANQGSEA. This CDR3 is built from 12 residues. V lost 3 bases and J 6 bases, leaving 11 bases between the germline ends. This CDR3 is CSVESLGPEAFF. The CDR3 DNA sequence: TGCAGCGTTGAGTCTCTCGGGCCTGAAGCTTTCTTT.